This T cell receptor (beta chain) was sequenced for a study of blood T cells in healthy people across ages. Primed by a sample-barcoded 5' primer and a J-beta primer mix, a second PCR proceeded for about 6 to 12 cycles. Every single cDNA molecule received a tag from a template-switch adaptor with 12 random nucleotides. Each CDR3 protein gets one entry after TCRdb re-called the 5' RACE reads with MiXCR. The sample shows 1.2 million to 1.5 million distinct CDR3 sequences, roughly 64% of them seen only once. In this sample, this clonotype turned up once. Its antigen remains unidentified. Findings and caveats of the study: Per million T cells, the diversity of TCR beta decreased roughly linearly as age advanced. Naive CD4+ cells and diversity were both higher in long-lived donors than in aged donors.

V was clipped by 5 bases and J by 10 bases, with 14 bases between them. CDR1 MNHEY and CDR2 SVGAGI come from the germline V gene. CDR3 length: 12 residues. At least 5 micrograms of total RNA were extracted per sample. Sequencing was carried out using blood. This TCR derives from a man between 18 and 29 years old in good health. The chain combines TRBV6-5 with TRBJ1-2; possibly TRBD1 for D (5 bases). The CDR3 nucleotides are TGTGCCAGCAGTGGTCAGGGAAGAGACTACACCTTC. It is translated as CASSGQGRDYTF.